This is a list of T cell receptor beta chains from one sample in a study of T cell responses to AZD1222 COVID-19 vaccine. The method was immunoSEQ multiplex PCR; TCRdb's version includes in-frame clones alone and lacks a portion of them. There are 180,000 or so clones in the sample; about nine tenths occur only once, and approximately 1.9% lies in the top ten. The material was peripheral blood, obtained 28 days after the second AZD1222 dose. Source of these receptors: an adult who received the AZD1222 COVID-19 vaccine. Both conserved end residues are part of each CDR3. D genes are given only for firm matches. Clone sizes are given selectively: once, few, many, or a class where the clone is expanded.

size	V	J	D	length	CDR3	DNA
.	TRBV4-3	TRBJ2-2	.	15	CASSQEGGTGGELFF	TGCGCCAGCAGCCAAGAGGGGGGAACGGGCGGGGAGCTGTTTTTT
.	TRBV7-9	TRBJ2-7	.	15	CASSLGGGSSYEQYF	TGTGCCAGCAGCTTAGGGGGCGGGTCCTCCTACGAGCAGTACTTC
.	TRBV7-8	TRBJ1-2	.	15	CASSPPGLPNYGYTF	TGTGCCAGCAGCCCCCCGGGTCTGCCAAACTATGGCTACACCTTC
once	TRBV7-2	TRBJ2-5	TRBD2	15	CASSSRTSGKETQYF	TGTGCCAGCAGCTCACGGACTAGCGGGAAAGAGACCCAGTACTTC
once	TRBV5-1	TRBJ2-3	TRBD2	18	CASSIVLGTSGSTDTQYF	TGCGCCAGCAGTATCGTCCTCGGGACTAGCGGGAGCACAGATACGCAGTATTTT
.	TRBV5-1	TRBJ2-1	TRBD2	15	CASSLVASGNNEQFF	TGCGCCAGCAGCTTGGTGGCTAGCGGTAACAATGAGCAGTTCTTC
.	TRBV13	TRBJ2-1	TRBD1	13	CASSPRQGDEQFF	TGTGCCAGCAGCCCGCGACAGGGAGACGAGCAGTTCTTC
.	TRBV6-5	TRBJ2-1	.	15	CASSYLQGGAAEQFF	TGTGCCAGCAGTTACCTCCAGGGCGGGGCAGCTGAGCAGTTCTTC
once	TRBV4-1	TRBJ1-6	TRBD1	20	CASSQSYGQGGPGVNSPLHF	TGCGCCAGCAGCCAATCGTACGGGCAGGGGGGACCGGGGGTTAATTCACCCCTCCACTTT
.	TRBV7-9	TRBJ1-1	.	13	CASSPTWNTEAFF	TGTGCCAGCAGCCCCACTTGGAACACTGAAGCTTTCTTT
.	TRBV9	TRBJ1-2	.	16	CASSVDGTGTPYGLGF	TGTGCCAGCAGCGTAGATGGTACGGGGACACCTTATGGCTTGGGCTTC
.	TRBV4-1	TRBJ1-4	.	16	CASSQEGREVWEKLFF	TGCGCCAGCAGCCAAGAAGGCAGGGAGGTTTGGGAAAAACTGTTTTTT
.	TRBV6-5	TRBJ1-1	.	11	CASKVNTEAFF	TGTGCCAGCAAGGTGAACACTGAAGCTTTCTTT
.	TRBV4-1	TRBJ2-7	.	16	CASSQALPPYSYEQYF	TGCGCCAGCAGCCAAGCTCTCCCCCCGTATTCCTACGAGCAGTACTTC
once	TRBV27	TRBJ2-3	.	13	CASSPWTADTQYF	TGTGCCAGCAGTCCGTGGACAGCAGATACGCAGTATTTT
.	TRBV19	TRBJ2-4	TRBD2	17	CASSRLAGGKAKNIQYF	TGTGCCAGTAGTCGGCTAGCGGGAGGAAAAGCCAAAAACATTCAGTACTTC
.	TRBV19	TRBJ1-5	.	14	CASSIRTSNQPQHF	TGTGCCAGTAGTATCAGGACAAGCAATCAGCCCCAGCATTTT
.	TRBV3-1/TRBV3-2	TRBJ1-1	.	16	CASSQGLGARDTEAFF	TGTGCCAGCAGCCAAGGTCTGGGGGCGCGGGACACTGAAGCTTTCTTT
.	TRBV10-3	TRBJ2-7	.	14	CAISDSTGAYEQYF	TGTGCCATCAGTGATTCGACAGGTGCTTACGAGCAGTACTTC
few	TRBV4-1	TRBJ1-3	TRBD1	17	CASSLFSGTEIGNTIYF	TGCGCCAGCAGCCTGTTTTCCGGGACAGAAATTGGAAACACCATATATTTT
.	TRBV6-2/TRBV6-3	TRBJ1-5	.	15	CASSSQGVSNQPQHF	TGTGCCAGCAGTTCACAGGGAGTTAGCAATCAGCCCCAGCATTTT
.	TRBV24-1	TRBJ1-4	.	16	CATSSDRGSVNEKLFF	TGTGCCACCAGTTCTGACCGGGGGTCGGTTAATGAAAAACTGTTTTTT
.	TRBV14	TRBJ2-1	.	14	CASSQGSSYNEQFF	TGTGCCAGCAGCCAAGGGTCGAGTTACAATGAGCAGTTCTTC